A selection of T cell receptor beta chains follows, all from one sample in a study of blood T cell repertoires in COVID-19. The protocol was immunoSEQ multiplex PCR, while the TCRdb copy is restricted to in-frame clones and leaves out a portion. The sample includes around 210,000 clones, 75% to 85% of them seen just once. The sample consisted of peripheral blood. Every receptor here comes from a man aged 45-60 years with COVID-19, enrolled during active disease. Both conserved end residues are part of each CDR3. A D gene is named only where the DNA matches it firmly. Clone size is given for some rows only: seen once, a few or many times, or a class if the clone is expanded.

clone size	V gene	J gene	D gene	CDR3 protein	CDR3 DNA
few	TRBV21-1	TRBJ1-1	NA	CASSKGGGGTEAFF	TGTGCCAGCAGCAAAGGGGGCGGGGGCACTGAAGCTTTCTTT
NA	TRBV2	TRBJ1-5	TRBD1	CASSEAGQFNQPQHF	TGTGCCAGCAGTGAAGCGGGACAGTTCAATCAGCCCCAGCATTTT
NA	TRBV7-2	TRBJ1-3	NA	CASSMGPWNTIYF	TGTGCCAGCAGCATGGGCCCCTGGAACACCATATATTTT
few	TRBV19	TRBJ1-5	TRBD1	CASSLRSGGGQPQHF	TGTGCCAGTAGCTTAAGGTCAGGGGGCGGTCAGCCCCAGCATTTT
many	TRBV19	TRBJ2-5	TRBD2	CASSRGLLQETQYF	TGTGCCAGTAGTAGGGGACTATTACAAGAGACCCAGTACTTC
NA	TRBV19	TRBJ2-7	NA	CASSQDSYEQYF	TGTGCCAGTAGCCAGGATTCCTACGAGCAGTACTTC
once	TRBV5-6	TRBJ2-1	TRBD1	CASSLWDSLSYNEQFF	TGTGCCAGCAGCTTGTGGGACAGCCTCTCCTACAATGAGCAGTTCTTC
few	TRBV7-9	TRBJ1-2	NA	CASSLVGGPPSGYTF	TGTGCCAGCAGCTTAGTTGGGGGCCCTCCGAGTGGCTACACCTTC
NA	TRBV9	TRBJ2-3	TRBD2	CASSVGVSSGIDTQYF	TGTGCCAGCAGCGTAGGGGTGAGCAGCGGGATAGATACGCAGTATTTT
NA	TRBV7-9	TRBJ2-7	TRBD2	CASSPRRDYPYEQYF	TGTGCCAGCAGCCCACGCCGGGACTACCCCTACGAGCAGTACTTC
NA	TRBV19	TRBJ2-1	NA	CASTSNPRGSYNEQFF	TGTGCCAGTACTTCCAACCCAAGGGGGTCCTACAATGAGCAGTTCTTC
NA	TRBV6-1	TRBJ2-7	TRBD1	CASSEGTVSSYEQYF	TGTGCCAGCAGTGAGGGGACAGTAAGCTCCTACGAGCAGTACTTC
NA	TRBV10-2	TRBJ1-2	NA	CASSERLYPNGYTF	TGCGCCAGCAGTGAGAGACTTTACCCTAATGGCTACACCTTC
NA	TRBV5-4	TRBJ2-7	TRBD2	CASSPGLAGGLEQYF	TGTGCCAGCAGCCCAGGACTAGCGGGGGGGTTGGAGCAGTACTTC
NA	TRBV6-2/TRBV6-3	TRBJ2-3	TRBD2	CASSRWTSGGTDTQYF	TGTGCCAGCAGCCGATGGACTAGCGGGGGTACAGATACGCAGTATTTT
NA	TRBV6-5	TRBJ1-6	NA	CASSSTGLDNSPLHF	TGTGCCAGCAGTTCTACGGGACTTGATAATTCACCCCTCCACTTT
NA	TRBV18	TRBJ1-6	NA	CASSPSGFSPLHF	TGTGCCAGCTCACCTTCAGGGTTTTCACCCCTCCACTTT
NA	TRBV7-9	TRBJ2-7	NA	CASSPGELYSYEQYF	TGTGCCAGCAGCCCGGGGGAACTCTATAGCTACGAGCAGTACTTC
once	TRBV19	TRBJ1-3	NA	CASTEISFALGNTIYF	TGTGCCAGTACCGAAATTAGTTTTGCTCTTGGAAACACCATATATTTT
NA	TRBV5-4	TRBJ2-7	TRBD1	CASSPGTGGYEQYF	TGTGCCAGCAGCCCCGGGACAGGAGGGTACGAGCAGTACTTC
once	TRBV18	TRBJ2-2	TRBD2	CASSRGLAARAGELFF	TGTGCCAGCTCACGAGGACTAGCGGCGAGGGCCGGGGAGCTGTTTTTT
once	TRBV6-5	TRBJ1-5	TRBD1	CASRTGSRQPQHF	TGTGCCAGCAGGACAGGGTCACGACAGCCCCAGCATTTT
NA	TRBV4-1	TRBJ2-6	NA	CASSQESLWSSGANVLTF	TGCGCCAGCAGCCAAGAGAGCCTTTGGAGCTCTGGGGCCAACGTCCTGACTTTC